This T cell receptor (beta chain) was sequenced for a study of T cells after yellow fever vaccination. V was clipped by 5 bases and J by 2 bases, with 15 bases between them. Germline CDR1 and CDR2: SEHNR and FQNEAQ (reference sequence). CDR3 size: 16 residues. In its sample, this clonotype was seen a few times. The study made its TCR cDNA through 5'RACE template switching. That step introduced a universal primer site along with UMIs. Each CDR3 protein gets one entry after TCRdb re-called the 5' RACE reads with MiXCR. The sample has fewer than 450,000 distinct CDR3 sequences; 8% to 9.5% are singletons.

The chain has TRBV7-9 and TRBJ1-4; no definite D call. The source is a man younger than 30 who received the YFV17D yellow fever vaccine. This sample comprised PBMCs, obtained around 45 days after the first yellow fever vaccination. The CDR3 spells CASSRAFDPTNEKLFF. In DNA, the CDR3 is TGTGCCAGCAGCCGGGCTTTTGACCCGACTAATGAAAAACTGTTTTTT.